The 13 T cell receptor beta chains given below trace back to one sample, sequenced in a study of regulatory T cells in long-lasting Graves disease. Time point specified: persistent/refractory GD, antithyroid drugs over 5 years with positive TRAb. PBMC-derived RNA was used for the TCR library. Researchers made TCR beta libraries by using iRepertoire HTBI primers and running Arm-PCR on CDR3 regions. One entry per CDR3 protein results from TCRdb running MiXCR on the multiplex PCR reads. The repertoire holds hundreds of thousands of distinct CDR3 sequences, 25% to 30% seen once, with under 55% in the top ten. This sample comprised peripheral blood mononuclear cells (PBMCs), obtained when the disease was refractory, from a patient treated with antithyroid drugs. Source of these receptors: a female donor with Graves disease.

The CDR3 protein is CASSLWVQGAEQYF. CDR3 DNA sequence: TGTGCCAGCAGCTTATGGGTCCAGGGCGCCGAGCAGTACTTC. This chain uses TRBV7-9 with TRBJ2-7; perhaps TRBD1 as D (5 bases). V shed 2 bases and J shed 6 bases, with 14 bases lying between them. Germline values: CDR1 SEHNR, CDR2 FQNEAQ (reference sequence). There are 14 residues in the CDR3.

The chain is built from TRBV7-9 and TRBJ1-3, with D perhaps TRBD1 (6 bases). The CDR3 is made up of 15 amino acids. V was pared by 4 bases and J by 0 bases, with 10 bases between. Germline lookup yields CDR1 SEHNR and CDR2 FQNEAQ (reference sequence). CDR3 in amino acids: CASSSPTGSGNTIYF. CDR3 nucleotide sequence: TGTGCCAGCAGCTCTCCGACAGGCTCTGGAAACACCATATATTTT.

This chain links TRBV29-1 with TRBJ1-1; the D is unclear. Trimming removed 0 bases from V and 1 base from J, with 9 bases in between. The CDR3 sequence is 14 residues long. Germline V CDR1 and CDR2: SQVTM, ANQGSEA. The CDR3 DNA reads TGCAGCGTTGAAGATCTTTCCCCGAACACTGAAGCTTTCTTT. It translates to CSVEDLSPNTEAFF.

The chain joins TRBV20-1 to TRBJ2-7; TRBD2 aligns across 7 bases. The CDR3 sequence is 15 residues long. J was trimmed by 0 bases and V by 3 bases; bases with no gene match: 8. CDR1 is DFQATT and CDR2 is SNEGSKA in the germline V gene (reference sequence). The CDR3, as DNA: TGCAGTGCTAGTCTAAGGCTAGCGGCCTCCTACGAGCAGTACTTC. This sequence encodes CSASLRLAASYEQYF.

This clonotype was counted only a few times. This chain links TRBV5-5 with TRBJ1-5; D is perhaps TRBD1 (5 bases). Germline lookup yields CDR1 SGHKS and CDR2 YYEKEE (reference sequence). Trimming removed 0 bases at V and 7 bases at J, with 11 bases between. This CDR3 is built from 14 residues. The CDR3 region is CASSLDMGDQPQHF. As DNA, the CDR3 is TGTGCCAGCAGCTTGGATATGGGGGACCAGCCCCAGCATTTT.

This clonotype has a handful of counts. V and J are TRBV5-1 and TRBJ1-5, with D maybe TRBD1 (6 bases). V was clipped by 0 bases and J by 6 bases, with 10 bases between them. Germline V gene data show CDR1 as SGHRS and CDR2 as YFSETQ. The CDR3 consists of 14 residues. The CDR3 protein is CASSLGRGGQPQHF. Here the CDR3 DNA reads TGCGCCAGCAGCTTGGGCAGGGGTGGTCAGCCCCAGCATTTT.

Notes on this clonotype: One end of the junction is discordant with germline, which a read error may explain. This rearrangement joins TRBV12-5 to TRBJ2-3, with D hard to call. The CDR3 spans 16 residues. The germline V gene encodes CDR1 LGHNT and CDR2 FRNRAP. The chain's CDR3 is CAGGLPSADHADTQYF. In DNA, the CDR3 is TGTGCTGGTGGTTTGCCATCAGCAGACCATGCAGATACGCAGTATTTT.

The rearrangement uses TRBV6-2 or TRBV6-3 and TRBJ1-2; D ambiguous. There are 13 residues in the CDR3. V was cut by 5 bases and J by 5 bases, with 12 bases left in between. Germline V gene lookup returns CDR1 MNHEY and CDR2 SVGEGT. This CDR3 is CASSESQGYGYTF. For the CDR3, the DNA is TGTGCCAGCAGTGAATCCCAAGGATATGGCTACACCTTC.

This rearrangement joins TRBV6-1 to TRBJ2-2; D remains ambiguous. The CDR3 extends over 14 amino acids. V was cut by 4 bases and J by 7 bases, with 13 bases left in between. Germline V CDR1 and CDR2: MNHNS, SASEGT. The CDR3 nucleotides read TGTGCCAGCAGTGTCGATCGGGTCGGCGGGGAGCTGTTTTTT. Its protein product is CASSVDRVGGELFF.

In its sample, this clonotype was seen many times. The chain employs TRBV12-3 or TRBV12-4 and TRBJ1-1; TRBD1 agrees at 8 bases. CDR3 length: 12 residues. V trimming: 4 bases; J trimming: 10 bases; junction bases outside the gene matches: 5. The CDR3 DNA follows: TGTGCCAGCAGTTCCCGAACAGGGGGAGCTTTCTTT. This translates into CASSSRTGGAFF.

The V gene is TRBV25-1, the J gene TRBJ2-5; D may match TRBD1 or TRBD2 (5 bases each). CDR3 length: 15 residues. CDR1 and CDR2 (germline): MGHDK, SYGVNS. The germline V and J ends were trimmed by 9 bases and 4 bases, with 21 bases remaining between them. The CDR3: CASRLGTASGETQYF. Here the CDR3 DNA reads TGTGCCAGTAGACTGGGGACCGCGAGTGGAGAGACCCAGTACTTC.

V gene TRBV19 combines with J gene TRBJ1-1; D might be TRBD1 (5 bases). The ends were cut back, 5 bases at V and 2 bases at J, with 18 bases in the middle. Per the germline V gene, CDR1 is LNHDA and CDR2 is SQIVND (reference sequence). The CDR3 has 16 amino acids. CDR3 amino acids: CASSVSTRTLNTEAFF. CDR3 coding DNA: TGTGCCAGTAGTGTGTCAACCAGGACACTAAACACTGAAGCTTTCTTT. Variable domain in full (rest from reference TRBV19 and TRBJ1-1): DGGITQSPKYLFRKEGQNVTLSCEQNLNHDAMYWYRQDPGQGLRLIYYSQIVNDFQKGDIAEGYSVSREKKESFPLTVTSAQKNPTAFYLCASSVSTRTLNTEAFFGQGTRLTVV.

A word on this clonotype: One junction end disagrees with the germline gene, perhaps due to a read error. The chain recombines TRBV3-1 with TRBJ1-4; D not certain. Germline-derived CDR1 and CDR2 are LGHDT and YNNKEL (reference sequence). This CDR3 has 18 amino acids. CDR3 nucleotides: TGTGCCAGCAGCCAAGATTGGCCCAAACAGACAACAAATGAAAAACTGTTTTTT. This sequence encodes CASSQDWPKQTTNEKLFF.